One sample yielded the 3 T cell receptor beta chains listed below, sequenced in a study of T cells in Graves' hyperthyroidism and ophthalmopathy. From RNA transcripts, TCR beta CDR3 regions were amplified. HTBI primers drove first-round RT-PCR of the TCR CDR3. TCRdb re-called the multiplex PCR reads with MiXCR, one entry per CDR3 protein. The table includes about 570,000 distinct CDR3 sequences, roughly 15% detected once. The sample taken for sequencing was blood. The receptors come from a middle-aged woman with Graves' hyperthyroidism.

This clonotype has a count of ten or more. The chain is built from TRBV20-1 and TRBJ1-5, with a possible D match to TRBD1 (5 bases). The CDR3 covers 15 residues. Between the trimmed V and J ends, which lost 4 bases and 2 bases, there was a span of 15 bases. Germline V gives CDR1 DFQATT, CDR2 SNEGSKA (reference sequence). This CDR3 is CSAIHSGRGNQPQHF. The CDR3 DNA follows: TGCAGTGCTATTCACTCAGGGAGAGGCAATCAGCCCCAGCATTTT.

This chain joins TRBV18 and TRBJ1-6; weak D call: TRBD1 (5 bases). There are 14 residues in the CDR3. Germline V gene data show CDR1 as KGHSH and CDR2 as LQKENI. V lost 5 bases, J lost 7 bases, and 12 bases lay in between. The CDR3 DNA reads TGTGCCAGCTCAATAAAAGGGGAAAATTCACCCCTCCACTTT. As protein: CASSIKGENSPLHF. The full variable domain, completed using reference TRBV18 and TRBJ1-6, is NAGVMQNPRHLVRRRGQEARLRCSPMKGHSHVYWYRQLPEEGLKFMVYLQKENIIDESGMPKERFSAEFPKEGPSILRIQQVVRGDSAAYFCASSIKGENSPLHFGNGTRLTVT.

The chain recombines TRBV5-1 with TRBJ2-2; 9 bases agree with TRBD1. The CDR3 runs to 15 residues. Trimming removed 6 bases from V and 6 bases from J; junction bases left unmatched: 9. Germline V gives CDR1 SGHRS, CDR2 YFSETQ. The CDR3 DNA reads TGCGCCAGCACCCCGGGACAGGGTATCGCCGGGGAGCTGTTTTTT. Its translation: CASTPGQGIAGELFF.